The 10 T cell receptor beta chains below were found in one sample sequenced in a study of cytomegalovirus exposure and HLA in healthy donors. Assay: immunoSEQ multiplex PCR; the TCRdb copy retains only in-frame clones and omits some. This repertoire shows roughly 57,000 clones, around 93% found once; its top ten account for more than 1.5%. Specimen: PBMCs. The receptors here all came from a woman younger than 35 in good health and CMV-seropositive.

The chain has TRBV10-2 and TRBJ2-2, with a tentative D call TRBD2 (5 bases). Germline loops: CDR1 WSHSY, CDR2 SAAADI. The CDR3 extends over 15 amino acids. Trimming stripped 2 bases from V and 4 bases from J, with 11 bases between. The CDR3 DNA is TGCGCCAGCAGTGAGGGCCAGAGGGTCACCGGGGAGCTGTTTTTT. Residues: CASSEGQRVTGELFF.

The J gene is TRBJ2-2, the V gene TRBV19; possibly TRBD1 for D (5 bases). Germline V gives CDR1 LNHDA, CDR2 SQIVND (reference sequence). The CDR3 sequence is 15 residues long. V was clipped by 6 bases and J by 5 bases, with 16 bases between them. Here the CDR3 DNA reads TGTGCCAGTAGCCATCTTCAGGGTCGAACCGGGGAGCTGTTTTTT. This codes for CASSHLQGRTGELFF.

The chain carries TRBV5-1 and TRBJ2-3; D is unresolved. Germline CDR1 SGHRS, CDR2 YFSETQ. V lost 7 bases, J lost 0 bases, and 9 bases lay in between. The CDR3 runs to 13 residues. This CDR3 is CASARSSTDTQYF. In DNA, the CDR3 is TGCGCCAGCGCCAGATCTAGCACAGATACGCAGTATTTT. Full variable domain (remainder filled in from reference TRBV5-1 and TRBJ2-3): KAGVTQTPRYLIKTRGQQVTLSCSPISGHRSVSWYQQTPGQGLQFLFEYFSETQRNKGNFPGRFSGRQFSNSRSEMNVSTLELGDSALYLCASARSSTDTQYFGPGTRLTVL.

This chain joins TRBV6-1 and TRBJ2-7, with 11 bases aligning to TRBD1. V shed 6 bases and J 5 bases; nucleotides not matched to a gene: 9. Germline V gene lookup returns CDR1 MNHNS and CDR2 SASEGT. The CDR3 length is 15 residues. CDR3 loop: CASRPGTGGGNEQYF. The CDR3 nucleotides are TGTGCCAGCAGACCGGGGACAGGGGGTGGGAACGAGCAGTACTTC.

The chain couples TRBV4-1 to TRBJ1-4; possibly TRBD1 for D (5 bases). V lost 3 bases and J 2 bases, leaving 13 bases between the germline ends. Germline CDR1 reads MGHRA; CDR2 reads YSYEKL. The CDR3 spans 16 residues. The CDR3 sequence: CASSQPTAGTNEKLFF. In nucleotides, the CDR3 is TGCGCCAGCAGCCAGCCGACCGCAGGGACTAATGAAAAACTGTTTTTT.

This clone has a single count. The chain couples TRBV4-2 to TRBJ2-3; 14 bases are a match to TRBD2. The CDR3 is made up of 18 amino acids. Germline-derived CDR1 and CDR2 are LGHNA and YNFKEQ. The trim removed 2 bases at V and 4 bases at J, leaving 8 bases unmatched. The CDR3 is CASSQNTGLAGVADTQYF. CDR3 bases: TGTGCCAGCAGCCAAAACACGGGACTAGCGGGGGTTGCAGATACGCAGTATTTT.

The chain couples TRBV28 to TRBJ2-7, with TRBD1 matching 9 bases. The CDR3 loop spans 17 amino acids. V lost 3 bases, J lost 4 bases, and 13 bases stayed unmatched. Germline assignment: CDR1 MDHEN and CDR2 SYDVKM. In DNA, the CDR3 is TGTGCCAGCAGTTTCCATCCGGGACAGGGAATATCGTACGAGCAGTACTTC. It specifies CASSFHPGQGISYEQYF.

The J gene is TRBJ2-7, the V gene TRBV19; TRBD1 aligns across 9 bases. This CDR3 is built from 14 residues. Germline trimming cut 7 bases from V and 6 bases from J; bases unmatched to any gene: 10. In germline, CDR1 is LNHDA, CDR2 SQIVND (reference sequence). CDR3 DNA: TGTGCCAGTAACCCCGGGACAGGGATAGGCGAGCAGTACTTC. Translated, it gives CASNPGTGIGEQYF.

The count of this clone is one. V and J are TRBV6-1 and TRBJ2-1, with D possibly matching TRBD2 (6 bases). CDR3 length: 14 amino acids. CDR1 is MNHNS and CDR2 is SASEGT in the germline V gene. The germline V and J ends were trimmed by 6 bases and 3 bases, with 12 bases remaining between them. Here the CDR3 DNA reads TGTGCCAGCAGACTAGCTGGCAGCTACAATGAGCAGTTCTTC. It codes for CASRLAGSYNEQFF.

This clone showed up just once. The chain is built from TRBV11-2 and TRBJ1-2; 8 bases match TRBD1. The CDR3 contains 16 residues. Germline V gene data show CDR1 as SGHAT and CDR2 as FQNNGV. The V segment lost 5 bases and the J segment 6 bases; nucleotides outside the gene matches: 14. The CDR3 DNA is TGTGCCAGCAGCCTCCAGGGGGCAGGAGTTTTGAATGGCTACACCTTC. Translation gives CASSLQGAGVLNGYTF.